This T cell receptor (beta chain) derives from a study of OX40 agonist ivuxolimab in advanced cancers. Study in general: At doses from 0.01 to 10 mg/kg, patients were given intravenous ivuxolimab every 2 weeks.

As for this clone: What it binds is not known.

Libraries were prepared by immunoSEQ multiplex PCR; TCRdb keeps only in-frame clonotypes and omits some of them. This table holds 50,000 to 75,000 clones, approximately 91% found once. Study outcomes and limitations: At 0.1 to 3.0 mg/kg and by week 6, CD4+ and CD8+ T cells in the blood had expanded clonally. More expanded clones were seen, on average, in CD8+ T cells than in CD4+.

CDR1 and CDR2 from the germline V gene are SGDLS and YYNGEE. The CDR3 has 17 residues. Trimming removed 3 bases from V and 1 base from J, with 17 bases in between. The TCR was taken from an adult with an advanced solid tumor such as melanoma, head and neck, liver or kidney cancer. This specimen consisted of CD4+ or CD8+ T cells sorted from blood, obtained in a trial of the OX40 agonist ivuxolimab. This chain joins TRBV9 and TRBJ2-1; possibly TRBD2 for D (6 bases). CDR3 region: CASSGGDPTGSYNEQFF. Here the CDR3 DNA reads TGTGCCAGCAGCGGGGGGGACCCCACGGGGTCCTACAATGAGCAGTTCTTC.